This T cell receptor beta chain was obtained from a study of Graves' ophthalmopathy and Graves' hyperthyroidism. Amplified material comprised TCR beta CDR3 regions derived from RNA transcripts. Second-round multiplex PCR came after first-round RT-PCR with HTBI primers. TCRdb reanalysed the multiplex PCR reads using MiXCR and keeps one entry per CDR3 protein. Of about 1.1 million distinct CDR3 sequences listed, about 36% were seen once; the top ten hold 11%. Germline V gene sequence: CDR1 LGHNA, CDR2 YSLEER. The CDR3 extends over 16 amino acids. Of note for this clonotype: The junction differs from germline at one of its ends, possibly a read error.

Sequencing input: peripheral blood or thyroid tissue (not recorded which). The receptor's source is an adult man with Graves' hyperthyroidism. This rearrangement joins TRBV4-3 to TRBJ2-5, with a possible D match to TRBD1 (6 bases). The CDR3 is CASSQDLGAGKEAQYF. The CDR3 nucleotides read TGCGCCAGCAGCCAAGATTTGGGGGCCGGGAAAGAGGCCCAGTACTTC.